This T cell receptor beta chain was recorded in a study of cytomegalovirus exposure and HLA in healthy donors. A multiplex PCR was run with 60 Vbeta primers and 13 Jbeta primers. Generated by immunoSEQ multiplex PCR, the TCRdb table keeps only in-frame clones and is missing some. The sample holds 150,000 to 200,000 clones, around 76% seen once. The CDR3 length is 15 residues. CDR1 and CDR2 from the germline V gene are SGDLS and YYNGEE. Trimming left V 0 bases short and J 0 bases short, with 7 bases between. This clone has a handful of counts. The specimen sequenced was PBMCs. The sequence was collected from a female donor in good health and CMV-seronegative. The chain links TRBV9 to TRBJ1-3, with no clear D. CDR3 protein: CASSVEQNSGNTIYF. CDR3 sequence (DNA): TGTGCCAGCAGCGTAGAACAGAACTCTGGAAACACCATATATTTT.